This entry lists 25 T cell receptor beta chains sequenced from one sample in a study of T cell responses to AZD1222 COVID-19 vaccine (dated by TCRdb to about 2021). Reading the label with the study, this specimen's time point is: about 28 days (+/-7) after the second vaccine dose. The library was generated by the immunoSEQ multiplex PCR assay. TCRdb mirrors the immuneACCESS table, restricted to in-frame sequences. Some clones are absent from its copies; in checked studies, under half trace to an unresolved V gene, and the reason for the others is unknown. The table for this sample lists about 140,000 clones; 80% to 95% of them were counted only once. In total, the top ten clones hold less than 5% of the sample. Sequences were derived from peripheral blood, sampled 28 days after the second AZD1222 dose. These receptors all stem from an adult who received the AZD1222 COVID-19 vaccine.

This chain uses TRBV15 with TRBJ1-4, with a weak D call TRBD1 (6 bases). This CDR3 comprises 14 residues. CDR1 LNHNV and CDR2 YYDKDF come from the germline V gene (reference sequence). V gave up 5 bases and J gave up 3 bases, with 10 bases separating them. CDR3 residues: CATSRDTANEKLFF. CDR3 bases: TGTGCCACCAGCCGGGACACGGCTAATGAAAAACTGTTTTTT.

This chain links TRBV9 with TRBJ1-2; maybe TRBD1 (5 bases). This CDR3 comprises 13 residues. Trimming cost V 3 bases and J 3 bases, with 9 bases left between them. Germline CDR1 reads SGDLS; CDR2 reads YYNGEE. CDR3: CASSGDGYYGYTF. In DNA form, the CDR3 reads TGTGCCAGCAGCGGGGACGGATACTATGGCTACACCTTC.

The rearrangement links TRBV2 to TRBJ2-4, with TRBD2 identical over 7 bases. The junction had 7 bases not matched to a gene; V was cut back by 8 bases and J by 6 bases. This CDR3 comprises 13 residues. Germline V gene data show CDR1 as SNHLY and CDR2 as FYNNEI. CDR3 amino acids: CASGEGLANIQYF. In DNA, the CDR3 is TGTGCCAGCGGGGAGGGACTGGCAAACATTCAGTACTTC.

The chain recombines TRBV5-1 with TRBJ2-6; no clear D gene. V gave up 0 bases and J gave up 4 bases, with 5 bases separating them. The CDR3 runs to 14 residues. Germline lookup yields CDR1 SGHRS and CDR2 YFSETQ. CDR3 protein: CASSLGTGANVLTF. Written as DNA, the CDR3 is TGCGCCAGCAGCTTGGGGACCGGGGCCAACGTCCTGACTTTC.

The chain links TRBV5-4 to TRBJ2-1, with D tentatively TRBD1 (6 bases). The CDR3 covers 13 residues. Trimming took off 4 bases at V and 8 bases at J, with 13 bases between the two ends. CDR1 is SGHNT and CDR2 is YYREEE in the germline V gene (reference sequence). CDR3 protein: CASSDRGIDEQFF. The DNA of the CDR3 is TGTGCCAGCAGCGATAGGGGGATCGATGAGCAGTTCTTC.

The J gene is TRBJ1-3, the V gene TRBV3-1 (or the pseudogene TRBV3-2); D call uncertain. V was shortened by 1 base and J by 0 bases, with 13 bases between the two germline ends. CDR3 length equals 17 residues. CDR1 is LGHDT, CDR2 YNNKEL, per germline (reference sequence). For the CDR3, the DNA is TGTGCCAGCAGCCAAGTCGGACGCGAGAGCTCTGGAAACACCATATATTTT. Protein: CASSQVGRESSGNTIYF.

V gene TRBV6-2 or TRBV6-3 combines with J gene TRBJ2-1; D unclear. V was shortened by 3 bases and J by 0 bases, with 9 bases between the two germline ends. This CDR3 contains 15 residues. Germline values: CDR1 MNHEY, CDR2 SVGEGT. CDR3 amino acids: CASSYGTSSYNEQFF. The CDR3 nucleotides read TGTGCCAGCAGTTATGGCACGAGCTCCTACAATGAGCAGTTCTTC.

The chain recombines TRBV5-6 with TRBJ2-5, with TRBD2 identical over 13 bases. Germline V gene lookup returns CDR1 SGHDT and CDR2 YYEEEE. This CDR3 contains 14 residues. V lost 4 bases to trimming and J lost 3 bases; unmatched junction nucleotides: 0. The CDR3 nucleotides read TGTGCCAGCAGCGGACTAGCGGGGGAAGAGACCCAGTACTTC. It specifies CASSGLAGEETQYF.

This rearrangement joins TRBV11-3 to TRBJ1-1; D is unclear. Trimming removed 1 base at V and 8 bases at J, with 11 bases between. The CDR3 has 13 amino acids. CDR1 is SGHNT, CDR2 YENEEA, per germline. The CDR3, as DNA: TGTGCCAGCAGCTTAGTTCTGGAAGGGGAAGCTTTCTTT. Encoded protein: CASSLVLEGEAFF.

The chain couples TRBV12-3 or TRBV12-4 to TRBJ1-2; D perhaps matches TRBD1 (6 bases). The V gene lost 3 bases and the J gene lost 8 bases, with 13 bases spanning the gap. The CDR3 runs to 13 residues. This CDR3 is CASSFSGARGYTF. CDR3 in DNA: TGTGCCAGCAGTTTCTCGGGGGCGAGGGGCTACACCTTC.

The rearrangement links TRBV28 to TRBJ1-2; the D gene is possibly TRBD1 (6 bases). CDR3 size: 14 residues. V was cut by 7 bases and J by 5 bases, with 17 bases left in between. Germline CDR1 is MDHEN and CDR2 is SYDVKM. The CDR3 protein is CASNRGLTEYGYTF. The CDR3 bases are TGTGCCAGCAATAGGGGGTTAACTGAATATGGCTACACCTTC.

The chain has TRBV28 and TRBJ2-7; D possibly corresponds to TRBD2 (5 bases). Trimming cost V 3 bases and J 2 bases, with 11 bases left between them. The CDR3 length is 14 residues. Looked up from germline, CDR1 is MDHEN and CDR2 is SYDVKM. CDR3 amino acids: CASSFPNGAYEQYF. The CDR3 DNA is TGTGCCAGCAGTTTTCCCAACGGGGCCTACGAGCAGTACTTC.

V is TRBV28 and J is TRBJ1-5; D possibly corresponds to TRBD1 (5 bases). The length of the CDR3 is 13 residues. From germline, CDR1 is MDHEN and CDR2 SYDVKM. Trimming stripped 5 bases from V and 5 bases from J, with 10 bases between. The CDR3 loop is CASSLVGDQPQHF. DNA for the CDR3: TGTGCCAGCAGTCTGGTGGGGGATCAGCCCCAGCATTTT.

The chain links TRBV4-3 to TRBJ1-1; 7 bases fit TRBD1. J lost 2 bases, V lost 4 bases, and 7 bases had no gene match. From germline, CDR1 is LGHNA and CDR2 YSLEER. The CDR3 has 15 amino acids. The DNA for the CDR3 is TGCGCCAGCAGCCGTAACCACAGGGGCAACACTGAAGCTTTCTTT. It encodes CASSRNHRGNTEAFF.

V gene TRBV7-9 combines with J gene TRBJ2-3; D unresolved. V lost 5 bases, J lost 2 bases, and 5 bases lay in between. Germline loops: CDR1 SEHNR, CDR2 FQNEAQ (reference sequence). The CDR3 covers 12 residues. In DNA form, the CDR3 reads TGTGCCAGCAGCCTTCTCACAGATACGCAGTATTTT. The encoded protein is CASSLLTDTQYF. Complete variable domain (other parts from reference TRBV7-9 and TRBJ2-3): DTGVSQNPRHKITKRGQNVTFRCDPISEHNRLYWYRQTLGQGPEFLTYFQNEAQLEKSRLLSDRFSAERPKGSFSTLEIQRTEQGDSAMYLCASSLLTDTQYFGPGTRLTVL.

The rearrangement uses TRBV7-9 and TRBJ2-1; 7 positions agree with TRBD1. Trimming at V came to 8 bases and at J to 7 bases, leaving 14 bases not matched to a gene. This CDR3 has 15 residues. Germline assignment: CDR1 SEHNR and CDR2 FQNEAQ (reference sequence). The CDR3 spells CASEAGTEFSNEQFF. The CDR3 bases are TGTGCCAGCGAGGCCGGGACAGAATTTAGTAATGAGCAGTTCTTC.

The chain is built from TRBV27 and TRBJ1-5, with D perhaps matching TRBD1 (5 bases). This CDR3 comprises 12 residues. CDR1 and CDR2 (germline): MNHEY, SMNVEV (reference sequence). V was cut by 8 bases and J by 2 bases, with 7 bases left in between. The CDR3 DNA follows: TGTGCCAGCGGGGCGGGCAATCAGCCCCAGCATTTT. It specifies CASGAGNQPQHF.

This clone is a singleton in its sample. V usage is TRBV9 and J usage is TRBJ1-5, with D unresolved. This CDR3 is 15 amino acids long. Trimming took 0 bases from V and 1 from J, leaving 8 bases between them. Germline values: CDR1 SGDLS, CDR2 YYNGEE. CDR3 in DNA: TGTGCCAGCAGCGTAGGATCCGGGAGCAATCAGCCCCAGCATTTT. This encodes CASSVGSGSNQPQHF. The full variable domain, completed using reference TRBV9 and TRBJ1-5, is DSGVTQTPKHLITATGQRVTLRCSPRSGDLSVYWYQQSLDQGLQFLIQYYNGEERAKGNILERFSAQQFPDLHSELNLSSLELGDSALYFCASSVGSGSNQPQHFGDGTRLSIL.

This rearrangement joins TRBV5-1 to TRBJ2-2; 7 bases are shared with TRBD2. Looked up from germline, CDR1 is SGHRS and CDR2 is YFSETQ. The CDR3 runs to 15 residues. V lost 3 bases and J lost 5; bases outside the gene matches: 7. In DNA form, the CDR3 reads TGCGCCAGCAGCTGGGGGGGACGAGAAACCGGGGAGCTGTTTTTT. It codes for CASSWGGRETGELFF.

The CDR3 spells CAIRAGATNTEAFF. The CDR3 nucleotides are TGTGCCATCAGGGCCGGGGCCACGAACACTGAAGCTTTCTTT. V usage is TRBV10-3 and J usage is TRBJ1-1, with D tentatively TRBD1 (5 bases). The ends were cut back, 6 bases at V and 1 base at J, with 12 bases in the middle. CDR1 is ENHRY and CDR2 is SYGVKD in the germline V gene. CDR3 size: 14 residues.

This clone was detected only once. The genes are TRBV9 and TRBJ1-1; D uncertain. V was pared by 7 bases and J by 2 bases, with 15 bases between. In germline, CDR1 is SGDLS, CDR2 YYNGEE. This CDR3 has 14 amino acids. The chain's CDR3 is CASSLGLDNTEAFF. The CDR3 DNA reads TGTGCCAGCTCCCTTGGTCTGGATAACACTGAAGCTTTCTTT.

V gene TRBV29-1 combines with J gene TRBJ2-7; 7 bases match TRBD1. The V gene's germline CDR1 is SQVTM and CDR2 ANQGSEA. The CDR3 has 13 residues. The junction had 10 bases not matched to a gene; V was cut back by 4 bases and J by 7 bases. The DNA of the CDR3 is TGCAGCGTTGCGGAGACAGGGTCGGGTGAGCAGTACTTC. Protein: CSVAETGSGEQYF.

This sequence joins TRBV4-3 and TRBJ2-7; tentatively, D is TRBD2 (7 bases). The CDR3 runs 15 residues. Germline CDR1 reads LGHNA; CDR2 reads YSLEER. Trimming took off 0 bases at V and 3 bases at J, with 12 bases between the two ends. CDR3 nucleotides: TGCGCCAGCAGCCAAGATCCGGGGGGCAACTACGAGCAGTACTTC. Its protein is CASSQDPGGNYEQYF.

This chain uses TRBV9 with TRBJ1-1; D gene uncertain. The CDR3 runs 13 residues. Germline CDR1 reads SGDLS; CDR2 reads YYNGEE. V lost 0 bases to trimming and J lost 0 bases, with 3 bases between them. The CDR3 region is CASSVEVNTEAFF. CDR3 in DNA: TGTGCCAGCAGCGTAGAGGTGAACACTGAAGCTTTCTTT.

J is TRBJ2-5 and V is TRBV13; D perhaps matches TRBD1 (6 bases). V was trimmed by 1 base and J by 5 bases, leaving 14 bases between them. Germline CDR1 PRHDT, CDR2 FYEKMQ (reference sequence). This CDR3 spans 15 amino acids. The CDR3 nucleotides read TGTGCCAGCAGCTTAGTGCAGGGGTTGCGTGAGACCCAGTACTTC. Translating gives CASSLVQGLRETQYF.